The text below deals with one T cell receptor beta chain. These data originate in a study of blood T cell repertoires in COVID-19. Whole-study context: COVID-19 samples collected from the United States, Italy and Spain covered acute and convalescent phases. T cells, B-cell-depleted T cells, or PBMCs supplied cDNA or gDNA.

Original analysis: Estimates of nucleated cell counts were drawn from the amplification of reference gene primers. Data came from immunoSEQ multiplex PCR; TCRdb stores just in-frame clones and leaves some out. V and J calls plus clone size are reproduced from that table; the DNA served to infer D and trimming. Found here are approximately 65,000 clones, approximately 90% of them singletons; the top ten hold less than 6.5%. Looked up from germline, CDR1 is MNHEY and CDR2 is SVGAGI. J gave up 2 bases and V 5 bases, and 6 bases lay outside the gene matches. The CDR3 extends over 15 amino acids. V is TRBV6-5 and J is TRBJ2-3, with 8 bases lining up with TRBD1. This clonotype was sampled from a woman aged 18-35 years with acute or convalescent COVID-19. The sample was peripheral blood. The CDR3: CASSRMGQDTDTQYF. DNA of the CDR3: TGTGCCAGCAGTCGTATGGGACAGGACACAGATACGCAGTATTTT.